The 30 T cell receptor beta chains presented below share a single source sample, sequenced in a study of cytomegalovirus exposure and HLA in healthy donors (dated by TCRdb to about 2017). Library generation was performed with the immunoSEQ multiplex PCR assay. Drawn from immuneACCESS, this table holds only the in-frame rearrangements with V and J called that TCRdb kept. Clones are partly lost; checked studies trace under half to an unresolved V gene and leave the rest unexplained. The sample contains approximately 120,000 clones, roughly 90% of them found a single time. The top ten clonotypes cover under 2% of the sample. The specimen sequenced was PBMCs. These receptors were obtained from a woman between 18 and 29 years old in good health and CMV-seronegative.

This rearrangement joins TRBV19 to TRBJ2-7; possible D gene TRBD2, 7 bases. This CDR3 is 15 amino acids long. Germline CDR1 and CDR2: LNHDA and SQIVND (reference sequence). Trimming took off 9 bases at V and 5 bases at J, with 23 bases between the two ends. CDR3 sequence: CASANQGRESDEQYF. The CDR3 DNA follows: TGTGCCAGCGCAAATCAGGGGCGGGAGAGCGACGAGCAGTACTTC.

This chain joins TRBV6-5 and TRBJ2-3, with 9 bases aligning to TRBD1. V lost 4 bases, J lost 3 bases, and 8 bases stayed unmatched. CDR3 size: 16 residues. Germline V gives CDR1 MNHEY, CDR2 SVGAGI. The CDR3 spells CASSLGQGITTDTQYF. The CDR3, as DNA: TGTGCCAGCAGTTTGGGACAGGGAATTACAACAGATACGCAGTATTTT.

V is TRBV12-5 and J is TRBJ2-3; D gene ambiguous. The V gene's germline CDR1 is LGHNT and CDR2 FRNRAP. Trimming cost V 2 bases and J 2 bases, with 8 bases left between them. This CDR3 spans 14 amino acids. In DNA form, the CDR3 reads TGTGCTAGTGGTTTGTACAGCTCCACAGATACGCAGTATTTT. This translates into CASGLYSSTDTQYF.

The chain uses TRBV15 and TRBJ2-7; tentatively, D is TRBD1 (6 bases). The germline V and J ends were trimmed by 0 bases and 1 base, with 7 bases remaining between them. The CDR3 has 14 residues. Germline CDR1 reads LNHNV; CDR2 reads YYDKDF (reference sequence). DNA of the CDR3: TGTGCCACCAGCAGAGATCAGGGGTCCTACGAGCAGTACTTC. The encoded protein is CATSRDQGSYEQYF.

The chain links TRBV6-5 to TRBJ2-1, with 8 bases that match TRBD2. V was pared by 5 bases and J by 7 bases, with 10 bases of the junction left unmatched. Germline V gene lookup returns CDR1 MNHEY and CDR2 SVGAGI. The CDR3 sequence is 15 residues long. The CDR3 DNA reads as TGTGCCAGCAGTACGACTAGCGCCGCCGGGAATGAGCAGTTCTTC. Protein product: CASSTTSAAGNEQFF.

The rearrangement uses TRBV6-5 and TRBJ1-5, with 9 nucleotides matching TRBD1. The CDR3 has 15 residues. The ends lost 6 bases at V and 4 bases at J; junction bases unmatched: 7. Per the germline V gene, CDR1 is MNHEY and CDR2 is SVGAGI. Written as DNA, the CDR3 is TGTGCCAGCAGGCGCGGACAGGGGCTAAATCAGCCCCAGCATTTT. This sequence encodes CASRRGQGLNQPQHF.

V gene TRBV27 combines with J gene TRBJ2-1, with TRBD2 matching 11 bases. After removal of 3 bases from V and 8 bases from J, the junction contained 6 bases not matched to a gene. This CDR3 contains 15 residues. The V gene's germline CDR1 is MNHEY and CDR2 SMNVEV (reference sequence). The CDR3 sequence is CASSFVVAGGHEQFF. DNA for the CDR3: TGTGCCAGCAGTTTCGTGGTAGCGGGGGGGCATGAGCAGTTCTTC.

The CDR3 reads CASSLSLAGGGTDTQYF. The DNA of the CDR3 is TGTGCCAGCAGCTTATCTCTAGCGGGAGGGGGCACAGATACGCAGTATTTT. The chain recombines TRBV7-2 with TRBJ2-3; 12 nucleotides match TRBD2. The CDR3 loop spans 17 amino acids. Losses at the gene ends were 2 bases for V and 1 base for J; bases not matched to a gene: 4. CDR1 and CDR2 (germline): SGHTA, FQGNSA.

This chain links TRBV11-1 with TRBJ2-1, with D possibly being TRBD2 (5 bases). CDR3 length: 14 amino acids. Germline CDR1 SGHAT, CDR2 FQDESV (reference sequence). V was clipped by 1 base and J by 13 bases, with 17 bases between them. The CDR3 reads CASSLGWESQPQFF. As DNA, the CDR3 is TGTGCCAGCAGCTTAGGTTGGGAGAGCCAGCCCCAGTTCTTC.

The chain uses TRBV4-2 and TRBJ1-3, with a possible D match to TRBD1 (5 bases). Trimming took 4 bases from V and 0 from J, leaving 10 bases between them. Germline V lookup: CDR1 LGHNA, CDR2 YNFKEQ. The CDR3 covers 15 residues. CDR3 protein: CASSPVGHSGNTIYF. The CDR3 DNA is TGTGCCAGCAGCCCGGTAGGACACTCTGGAAACACCATATATTTT.

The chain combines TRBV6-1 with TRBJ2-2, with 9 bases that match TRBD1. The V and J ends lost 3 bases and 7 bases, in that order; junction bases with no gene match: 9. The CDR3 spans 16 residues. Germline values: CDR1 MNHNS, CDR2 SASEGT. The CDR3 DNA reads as TGTGCCAGCAGTGAGGCCCACAGGGGGCAGGGCGGGGAGCTGTTTTTT. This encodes CASSEAHRGQGGELFF.

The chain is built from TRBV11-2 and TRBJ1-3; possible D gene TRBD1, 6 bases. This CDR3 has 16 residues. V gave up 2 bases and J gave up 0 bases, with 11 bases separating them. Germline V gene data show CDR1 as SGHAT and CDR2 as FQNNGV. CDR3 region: CASSLIQGVSGNTIYF. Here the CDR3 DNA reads TGTGCCAGCAGCTTAATACAGGGAGTCTCTGGAAACACCATATATTTT. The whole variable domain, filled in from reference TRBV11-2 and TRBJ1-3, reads EAGVAQSPRYKIIEKRQSVAFWCNPISGHATLYWYQQILGQGPKLLIQFQNNGVVDDSQLPKDRFSAERLKGVDSTLKIQPAKLEDSAVYLCASSLIQGVSGNTIYFGEGSWLTVV.

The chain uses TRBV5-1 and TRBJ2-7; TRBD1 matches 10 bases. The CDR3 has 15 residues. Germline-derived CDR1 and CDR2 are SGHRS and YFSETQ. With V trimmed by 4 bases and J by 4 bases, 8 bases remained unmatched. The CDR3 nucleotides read TGCGCCAGCAGCCCTAGACAGGGGGCTTCTTACGAGCAGTACTTC. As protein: CASSPRQGASYEQYF.

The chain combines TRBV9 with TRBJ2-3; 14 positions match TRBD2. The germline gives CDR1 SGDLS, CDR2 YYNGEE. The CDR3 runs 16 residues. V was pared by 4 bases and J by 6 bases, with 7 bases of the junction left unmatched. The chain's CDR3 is CASSPRTSGRSDTQYF. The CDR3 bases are TGTGCCAGCAGCCCTAGGACTAGCGGGAGGTCGGATACGCAGTATTTT.

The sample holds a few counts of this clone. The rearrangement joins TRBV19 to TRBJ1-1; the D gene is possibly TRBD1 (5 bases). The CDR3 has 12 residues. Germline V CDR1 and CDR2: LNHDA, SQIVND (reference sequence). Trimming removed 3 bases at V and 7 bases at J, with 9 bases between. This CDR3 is CASSIWGGEAFF. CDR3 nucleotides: TGTGCCAGTAGTATTTGGGGGGGTGAAGCTTTCTTT.

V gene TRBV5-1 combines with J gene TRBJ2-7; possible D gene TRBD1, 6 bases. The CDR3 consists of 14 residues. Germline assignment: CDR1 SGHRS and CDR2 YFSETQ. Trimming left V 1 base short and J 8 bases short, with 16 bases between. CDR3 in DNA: TGCGCCAGCAGCTTGTCCAGGGGTGGTTATCAGCAGTACTTC. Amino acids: CASSLSRGGYQQYF.

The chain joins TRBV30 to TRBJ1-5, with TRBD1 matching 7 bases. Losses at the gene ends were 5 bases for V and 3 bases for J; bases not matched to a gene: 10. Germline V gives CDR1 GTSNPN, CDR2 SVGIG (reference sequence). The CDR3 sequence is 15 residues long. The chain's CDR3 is CAWDHPGQDNQPQHF. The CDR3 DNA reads TGTGCCTGGGACCACCCCGGACAGGACAATCAGCCCCAGCATTTT. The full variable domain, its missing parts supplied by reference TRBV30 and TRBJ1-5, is SQTIHQWPATLVQPVGSPLSLECTVEGTSNPNLYWYRQAAGRGLQLLFYSVGIGQISSEVPQNLSASRPQDRQFILSSKKLLLSDSGFYLCAWDHPGQDNQPQHFGDGTRLSIL.

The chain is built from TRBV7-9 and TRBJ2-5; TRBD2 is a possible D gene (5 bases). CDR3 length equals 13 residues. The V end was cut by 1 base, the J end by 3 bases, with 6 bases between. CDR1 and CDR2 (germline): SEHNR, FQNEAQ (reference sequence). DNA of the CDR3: TGTGCCAGCAGCTTAGGAGGGAAAGAGACCCAGTACTTC. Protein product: CASSLGGKETQYF.

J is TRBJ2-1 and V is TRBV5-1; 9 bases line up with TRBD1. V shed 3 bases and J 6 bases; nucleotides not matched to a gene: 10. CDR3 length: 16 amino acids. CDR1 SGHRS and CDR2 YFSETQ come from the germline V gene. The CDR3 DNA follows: TGCGCCAGCAGCTCGGTTGACAGGGACAGGGTCAATGAGCAGTTCTTC. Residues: CASSSVDRDRVNEQFF. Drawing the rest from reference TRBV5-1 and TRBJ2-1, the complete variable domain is KAGVTQTPRYLIKTRGQQVTLSCSPISGHRSVSWYQQTPGQGLQFLFEYFSETQRNKGNFPGRFSGRQFSNSRSEMNVSTLELGDSALYLCASSSVDRDRVNEQFFGPGTRLTVL.

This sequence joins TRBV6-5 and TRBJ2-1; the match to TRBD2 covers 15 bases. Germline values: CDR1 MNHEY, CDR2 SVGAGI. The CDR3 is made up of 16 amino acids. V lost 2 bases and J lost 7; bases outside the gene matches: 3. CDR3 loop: CASSYEGLAGGNEQFF. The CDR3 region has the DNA TGTGCCAGCAGTTACGAGGGACTAGCGGGAGGTAATGAGCAGTTCTTC.

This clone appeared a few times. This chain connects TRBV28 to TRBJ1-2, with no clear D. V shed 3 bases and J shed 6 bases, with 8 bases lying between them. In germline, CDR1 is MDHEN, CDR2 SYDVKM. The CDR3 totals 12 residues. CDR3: CASSLGSHGYTF. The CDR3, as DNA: TGTGCCAGCAGTTTGGGCTCCCATGGCTACACCTTC.

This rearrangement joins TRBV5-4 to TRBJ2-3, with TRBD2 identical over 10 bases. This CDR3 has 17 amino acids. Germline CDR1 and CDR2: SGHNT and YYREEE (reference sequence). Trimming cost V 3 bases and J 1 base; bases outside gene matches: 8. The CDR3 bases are TGTGCCAGCAGCTCTCCCGCCAGCGGGAGGGGCACAGATACGCAGTATTTT. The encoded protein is CASSSPASGRGTDTQYF.

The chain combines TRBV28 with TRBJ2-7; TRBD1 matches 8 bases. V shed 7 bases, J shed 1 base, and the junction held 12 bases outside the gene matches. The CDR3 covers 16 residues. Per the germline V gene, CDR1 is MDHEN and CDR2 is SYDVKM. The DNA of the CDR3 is TGTGCCAGCACCATACCGACAGGGGCTGGTTCCTACGAGCAGTACTTC. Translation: CASTIPTGAGSYEQYF.

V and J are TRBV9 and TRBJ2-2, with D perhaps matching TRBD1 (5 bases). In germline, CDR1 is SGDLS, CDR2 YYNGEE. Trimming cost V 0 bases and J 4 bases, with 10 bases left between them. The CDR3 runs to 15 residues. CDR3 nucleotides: TGTGCCAGCAGCGTAGGGGGCAGGGTCACCGGGGAGCTGTTTTTT. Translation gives CASSVGGRVTGELFF.

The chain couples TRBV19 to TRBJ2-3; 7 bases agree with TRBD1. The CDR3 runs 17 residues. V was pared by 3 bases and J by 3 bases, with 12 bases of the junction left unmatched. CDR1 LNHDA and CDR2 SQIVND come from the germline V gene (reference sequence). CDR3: CASSIGEGGGWTDTQYF. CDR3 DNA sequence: TGTGCCAGTAGTATTGGAGAAGGGGGCGGATGGACAGATACGCAGTATTTT.

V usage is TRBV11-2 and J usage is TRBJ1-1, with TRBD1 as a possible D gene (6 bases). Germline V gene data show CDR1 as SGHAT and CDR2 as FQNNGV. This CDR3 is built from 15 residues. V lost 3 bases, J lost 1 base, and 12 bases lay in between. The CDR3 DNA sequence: TGTGCCAGCAGCTTTCCACAGGGTAGGAACACTGAAGCTTTCTTT. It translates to CASSFPQGRNTEAFF.

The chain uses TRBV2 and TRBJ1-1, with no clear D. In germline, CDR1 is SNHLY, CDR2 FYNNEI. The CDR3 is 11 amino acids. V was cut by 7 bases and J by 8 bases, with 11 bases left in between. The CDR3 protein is CASNLGLEAFF. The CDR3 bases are TGTGCCAGCAATCTTGGACTCGAAGCTTTCTTT.

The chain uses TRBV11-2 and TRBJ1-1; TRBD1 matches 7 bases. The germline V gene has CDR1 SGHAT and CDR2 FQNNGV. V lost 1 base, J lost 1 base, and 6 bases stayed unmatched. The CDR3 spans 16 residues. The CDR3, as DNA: TGTGCCAGCAGCTTAGGTCTCTGGACAGGGAACACTGAAGCTTTCTTT. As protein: CASSLGLWTGNTEAFF.

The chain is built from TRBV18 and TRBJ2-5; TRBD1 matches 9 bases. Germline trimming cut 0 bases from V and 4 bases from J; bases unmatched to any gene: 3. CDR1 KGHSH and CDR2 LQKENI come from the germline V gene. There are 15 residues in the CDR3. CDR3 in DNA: TGTGCCAGCTCACCACCGGGACAGGGAAGAGAGACCCAGTACTTC. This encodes CASSPPGQGRETQYF. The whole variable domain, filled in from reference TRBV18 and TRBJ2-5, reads NAGVMQNPRHLVRRRGQEARLRCSPMKGHSHVYWYRQLPEEGLKFMVYLQKENIIDESGMPKERFSAEFPKEGPSILRIQQVVRGDSAAYFCASSPPGQGRETQYFGPGTRLLVL.

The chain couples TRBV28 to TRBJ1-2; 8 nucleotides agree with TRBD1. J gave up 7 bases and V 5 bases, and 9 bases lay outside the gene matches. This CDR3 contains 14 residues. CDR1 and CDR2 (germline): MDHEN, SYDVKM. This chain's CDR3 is CASSPSGGSGGYTF. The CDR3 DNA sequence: TGTGCCAGCAGTCCCTCAGGGGGCTCGGGTGGCTACACCTTC.